The 19 T cell receptor beta chains in this list originate from one sample, sequenced in a study of vaccination effects on CD4 cells after COVID-19. Sequencing followed a ViraFEST assay step that expanded antigen-specific CD4+ T cells with viral peptide pools. Following a roughly 9-day culture, CD4+ T cells were purified. Their antigen targets remain unknown. Libraries were prepared by immunoSEQ multiplex PCR; TCRdb keeps only in-frame clonotypes and omits some of them. The table lists about 20,000 clones, about 70% of them singletons. The specimen comprised CD4+ T cells from PBMCs cultured with HCoV-229E spike peptides, sampled before COVID-19 vaccination. Receptors originate from a human donor who received a COVID-19 vaccine.

The rearrangement joins TRBV6-5 to TRBJ2-1; 7 positions agree with TRBD2. The J segment lost 3 bases and the V segment lost 8 bases, leaving 7 bases of the junction unmatched. Germline V lookup: CDR1 MNHEY, CDR2 SVGAGI. The CDR3 is 14 amino acids. The CDR3: CASHVGGNYNEQFF. CDR3 DNA sequence: TGTGCCAGCCACGTGGGGGGGAACTACAATGAGCAGTTCTTC.

V usage is TRBV27 and J usage is TRBJ2-2, with D perhaps TRBD1 (5 bases). V was shortened by 4 bases and J by 0 bases, with 18 bases between the two germline ends. Germline V CDR1 and CDR2: MNHEY, SMNVEV (reference sequence). CDR3 size: 18 residues. The CDR3 is CASSWSQPTRANTGELFF. The CDR3 DNA reads TGTGCCAGCAGTTGGTCTCAACCCACCAGGGCGAACACCGGGGAGCTGTTTTTT.

This chain uses TRBV12-5 with TRBJ2-1; 13 positions match TRBD2. Germline V CDR1 and CDR2: LGHNT, FRNRAP. Trimming removed 2 bases from V and 2 bases from J; junction bases left unmatched: 9. The CDR3 runs to 19 residues. The CDR3 coding sequence is TGTGCTAGTGGTTTGCGACTAGCGGGGGGTCCCCATGCCTACAATGAGCAGTTCTTC. This gives the protein CASGLRLAGGPHAYNEQFF.

The chain carries TRBV6-5 and TRBJ2-4, with 11 bases identical to TRBD2. This CDR3 has 15 amino acids. V trimming: 6 bases; J trimming: 4 bases; junction bases outside the gene matches: 5. Looked up from germline, CDR1 is MNHEY and CDR2 is SVGAGI. The CDR3 here is CASSTGTSGKNIQYF. CDR3 bases: TGTGCCAGCAGCACCGGGACTAGCGGAAAAAACATTCAGTACTTC.

The chain carries TRBV6-4 and TRBJ2-1; perhaps TRBD2 as D (5 bases). This CDR3 has 14 amino acids. In germline, CDR1 is MRHNA, CDR2 SNTAGT. V dropped 4 bases and J dropped 6 bases, with 13 bases sitting between them. Here the CDR3 DNA reads TGTGCCAGCAGTGTAGAGGGCTTCAGCAATGAGCAGTTCTTC. This gives the protein CASSVEGFSNEQFF.

The gene calls are TRBV15 and TRBJ2-1; 7 bases map to TRBD2. Trimming cost V 6 bases and J 6 bases; bases outside gene matches: 8. Looked up from germline, CDR1 is LNHNV and CDR2 is YYDKDF (reference sequence). The CDR3 covers 14 residues. The CDR3 loop is CATRIPGGGNEQFF. CDR3 nucleotides: TGTGCCACCAGGATCCCGGGAGGCGGCAATGAGCAGTTCTTC.

In this sample, this clone turned up a few times. The rearrangement uses TRBV10-1 and TRBJ2-7; a possible D gene is TRBD1 (5 bases). This CDR3 is built from 13 residues. Germline loops: CDR1 WNHNN, CDR2 SYGVQD (reference sequence). The germline V and J ends were trimmed by 2 bases and 4 bases, with 9 bases remaining between them. CDR3 nucleotides: TGCGCCAGCAGTGAGCCGGACAAGTACGAGCAGTACTTC. It codes for CASSEPDKYEQYF.

The table lists this clone with a few counts. The chain uses TRBV27 and TRBJ2-1; 8 nucleotides line up with TRBD2. With 5 bases clipped from V and 4 bases from J, the junction kept 7 bases outside the gene matches. The CDR3 length is 15 residues. The germline gives CDR1 MNHEY, CDR2 SMNVEV (reference sequence). In nucleotides, the CDR3 is TGTGCCAGCAGTCCAATCGGGGGGGGGTACAATGAGCAGTTCTTC. It specifies CASSPIGGGYNEQFF.

The chain couples TRBV5-1 to TRBJ2-1; TRBD2 matches at 9 bases. Germline V gene lookup returns CDR1 SGHRS and CDR2 YFSETQ. Trimming removed 4 bases from V and 2 bases from J; junction bases left unmatched: 10. The CDR3 loop spans 17 amino acids. CDR3 in amino acids: CASSGGGGAGTYNEQFF. Here the CDR3 DNA reads TGCGCCAGCAGCGGTGGCGGGGGGGCAGGGACCTACAATGAGCAGTTCTTC.

The J gene is TRBJ1-6, the V gene TRBV6-5; the match to TRBD1 covers 8 bases. CDR1 MNHEY and CDR2 SVGAGI come from the germline V gene. Trimming at V came to 6 bases and at J to 8 bases, leaving 6 bases not matched to a gene. The CDR3 consists of 14 residues. The CDR3 nucleotides read TGTGCCAGCAGCCAGGGGGCGAATCATTCACCCCTCCACTTT. Translation gives CASSQGANHSPLHF.

V is TRBV11-2 and J is TRBJ2-1; 7 nucleotides agree with TRBD2. Germline lookup yields CDR1 SGHAT and CDR2 FQNNGV. The CDR3 is made up of 18 amino acids. With 1 base clipped from V and 0 bases from J, the junction kept 9 bases outside the gene matches. The CDR3, as DNA: TGTGCCAGCAGCTTAGTGTTTGGAACGGGGGGCTCCTACAATGAGCAGTTCTTC. Translation gives CASSLVFGTGGSYNEQFF.

The gene calls are TRBV27 and TRBJ1-5, with D possibly matching TRBD1 (5 bases). Trimming removed 3 bases at V and 1 base at J, with 7 bases between. Germline V gene lookup returns CDR1 MNHEY and CDR2 SMNVEV (reference sequence). CDR3 length: 14 amino acids. The CDR3 here is CASSFGGSNQPQHF. For the CDR3, the DNA is TGTGCCAGCAGTTTTGGGGGAAGCAATCAGCCCCAGCATTTT.

This clone occurred a few times. The rearrangement uses TRBV5-1 and TRBJ1-1; tentative D call: TRBD1 (5 bases). Trimming pared 4 bases from V and 2 bases from J, leaving 15 bases between. CDR1 SGHRS and CDR2 YFSETQ come from the germline V gene. This CDR3 has 15 residues. The CDR3 region is CASSPGGSVNTEAFF. CDR3 coding DNA: TGCGCCAGCAGCCCGGGGGGGTCGGTAAACACTGAAGCTTTCTTT.

This clone was observed a handful of times. The chain couples TRBV7-2 to TRBJ2-3, with 7 positions matching TRBD2. With 1 base clipped from V and 3 bases from J, the junction kept 7 bases outside the gene matches. The CDR3 has 16 amino acids. The germline V gene has CDR1 SGHTA and CDR2 FQGNSA. The DNA for the CDR3 is TGTGCCAGCAGCTTAGTCGGCTGGGGAGGGACAGATACGCAGTATTTT. Translated, it gives CASSLVGWGGTDTQYF.

This chain connects TRBV2 to TRBJ1-3; D ambiguous. Germline CDR1 reads SNHLY; CDR2 reads FYNNEI. This CDR3 has 13 amino acids. Trimming removed 7 bases from V and 2 bases from J, with 9 bases in between. The CDR3 DNA reads TGTGCCAGCACCAACGAGGCTGGAAACACCATATATTTT. Translated: CASTNEAGNTIYF.

The chain combines TRBV3-1 (or the pseudogene TRBV3-2) with TRBJ2-6, with D perhaps TRBD1 (7 bases). CDR1 and CDR2 from the germline V gene are LGHDT and YNNKEL (reference sequence). V was shortened by 6 bases and J by 0 bases, with 15 bases between the two germline ends. This CDR3 is 17 amino acids long. The CDR3 DNA follows: TGTGCCAGCAGGCGGGACAGTTCTTTCTCTGGGGCCAACGTCCTGACTTTC. It specifies CASRRDSSFSGANVLTF.

The genes are TRBV7-2 and TRBJ1-5; D not certain. V gave up 3 bases and J gave up 7 bases, with 16 bases separating them. The CDR3 consists of 15 residues. Germline V gene data show CDR1 as SGHTA and CDR2 as FQGNSA. CDR3 residues: CASSFVPGRLQPQHF. DNA for the CDR3: TGTGCCAGCAGCTTTGTACCGGGAAGGCTGCAGCCCCAGCATTTT.

The CDR3 loop is CSASFQGLAYGYTF. The CDR3 DNA sequence: TGCAGTGCTAGTTTTCAGGGTTTAGCCTATGGCTACACCTTC. This chain joins TRBV20-1 and TRBJ1-2, with a tentative D call TRBD1 (5 bases). CDR1 is DFQATT, CDR2 SNEGSKA, per germline (reference sequence). Between the trimmed V and J ends, which lost 3 bases and 4 bases, there was a span of 15 bases. This CDR3 is 14 amino acids long.

The J gene is TRBJ2-3, the V gene TRBV6-5; possibly TRBD2 for D (6 bases). Trimming left V 7 bases short and J 2 bases short, with 10 bases between. The CDR3 is 13 amino acids. CDR1 is MNHEY and CDR2 is SVGAGI in the germline V gene. The CDR3 DNA sequence: TGTGCCAGCACGGGGGTTTACACAGATACGCAGTATTTT. Residues: CASTGVYTDTQYF.